The clone carrying this TCR beta chain has a handful of counts. The data stem from a study of T cells after yellow fever vaccination. Using its own MiXCR run on the 5' RACE reads, TCRdb lists one record per CDR3 protein. The sample consists of 620,000 or so distinct CDR3 sequences, roughly 12% of them appearing once. Germline values: CDR1 MNHEY, CDR2 SMNVEV (reference sequence). The CDR3 runs 12 residues. The V end was cut by 3 bases, the J end by 12 bases, with 12 bases between. Sample: PBMCs, taken on the day of the yellow fever booster vaccination. The clonotype originates from a man aged 25 to 45 who received the YFV17D yellow fever vaccine. The rearrangement uses TRBV27 and TRBJ2-1; a possible D gene is TRBD1 (6 bases). As DNA, the CDR3 is TGTGCCAGCAGTTTGGGCAGGGGAAGGCAGTTCTTC. Encoded protein: CASSLGRGRQFF.